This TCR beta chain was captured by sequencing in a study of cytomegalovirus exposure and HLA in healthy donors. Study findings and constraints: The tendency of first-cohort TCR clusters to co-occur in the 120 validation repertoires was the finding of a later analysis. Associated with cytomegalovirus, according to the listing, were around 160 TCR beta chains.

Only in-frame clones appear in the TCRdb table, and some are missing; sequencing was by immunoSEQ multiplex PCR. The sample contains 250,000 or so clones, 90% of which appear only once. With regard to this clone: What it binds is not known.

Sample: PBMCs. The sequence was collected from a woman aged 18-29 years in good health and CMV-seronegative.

Here the CDR3 DNA reads TGTGCCAGCAGCCGAACCGGGACAGGGGGAACCCGGGGTAATGAGCAGTTCTTC. It encodes CASSRTGTGGTRGNEQFF. This chain connects TRBV9 to TRBJ2-1; 11 nucleotides line up with TRBD1. The germline CDR1 and CDR2 sequences are SGDLS and YYNGEE. V lost 4 bases and J lost 7; bases outside the gene matches: 16. This CDR3 comprises 18 residues.